This T cell receptor (beta chain) was sequenced for a study of OX40 agonist ivuxolimab in advanced cancers. Across the whole study: At doses from 0.01 to 10 mg/kg, patients were given intravenous ivuxolimab every 2 weeks.

CDR3 length equals 15 residues. The germline V and J ends were trimmed by 4 bases and 4 bases, with 15 bases remaining between them. Germline values: CDR1 SGHDT, CDR2 YYEEEE. The method was immunoSEQ multiplex PCR; TCRdb's version includes in-frame clones alone and lacks a portion of them. The repertoire holds tens of thousands of clones, more than 90% seen once, with around 6.5% in the top ten. This receptor was taken from an adult with an advanced solid tumor such as melanoma, head and neck, liver or kidney cancer. This chain connects TRBV5-6 to TRBJ2-1, with D possibly matching TRBD2 (6 bases). This specimen consisted of CD4+ or CD8+ T cells sorted from blood, obtained in a trial of the OX40 agonist ivuxolimab. CDR3 residues: CASSPYGGSYNEQFF. The CDR3 DNA reads as TGTGCCAGCAGCCCGTATGGGGGGTCATACAATGAGCAGTTCTTC. The whole variable domain, filled in from reference TRBV5-6 and TRBJ2-1, reads DAGVTQSPTHLIKTRGQQVTLRCSPKSGHDTVSWYQQALGQGPQFIFQYYEEEERQRGNFPDRFSGHQFPNYSSELNVNALLLGDSALYLCASSPYGGSYNEQFFGPGTRLTVL.